This entry lists 24 T cell receptor beta chains sequenced from one sample in a study of blood T cell repertoires in COVID-19. Data came from immunoSEQ multiplex PCR; TCRdb stores just in-frame clones and leaves some out. In the table there are a few hundred thousand clones, around 85% of which are singletons. Material for sequencing was peripheral blood. The receptors were sampled from a woman in her seventies with acute or convalescent COVID-19.

With regard to this clone: Other DNA sequences of this sample code for an identical CDR3. The V gene is TRBV30, the J gene TRBJ1-2; TRBD1 matches at 9 bases. The length of the CDR3 is 13 residues. The germline CDR1 and CDR2 sequences are GTSNPN and SVGIG (reference sequence). The V and J ends lost 1 base and 8 bases, in that order; junction bases with no gene match: 5. CDR3 protein: CAWSAGTGYGYTF. CDR3 sequence (DNA): TGTGCCTGGAGTGCCGGGACAGGGTACGGCTACACCTTC. Combining the CDR3 with reference TRBV30 and TRBJ1-2 gives the whole variable domain SQTIHQWPATLVQPVGSPLSLECTVEGTSNPNLYWYRQAAGRGLQLLFYSVGIGQISSEVPQNLSASRPQDRQFILSSKKLLLSDSGFYLCAWSAGTGYGYTFGSGTRLTVV.

The V and J genes are TRBV7-8 and TRBJ1-5, with 8 bases that match TRBD1. Per the germline V gene, CDR1 is SGHVS and CDR2 is FQNEAQ. V lost 5 bases to trimming and J lost 6 bases; unmatched junction nucleotides: 9. The CDR3 spans 15 residues. This chain's CDR3 is CASSRRMDRVQPQHF. In DNA, the CDR3 is TGTGCCAGCAGCCGTCGAATGGACAGGGTTCAGCCCCAGCATTTT.

The chain joins TRBV7-8 to TRBJ1-1; D unresolved. The CDR3 extends over 16 amino acids. V was trimmed by 1 base and J by 0 bases, leaving 12 bases between them. CDR1 and CDR2 (germline): SGHVS, FQNEAQ. The CDR3 DNA reads TGTGCCAGCAGCTTAGGTTGGAGAGAGATGAACACTGAAGCTTTCTTT. It codes for CASSLGWREMNTEAFF.

The sample holds one count of this clone. The rearrangement joins TRBV27 to TRBJ2-2, with TRBD2 matching 9 bases. V was pared by 3 bases and J by 5 bases, with 4 bases of the junction left unmatched. The CDR3 runs to 15 residues. Germline V lookup: CDR1 MNHEY, CDR2 SMNVEV (reference sequence). The CDR3 bases are TGTGCCAGCAGTTTTAACAGCGGGGGGACCGGGGAGCTGTTTTTT. Its protein is CASSFNSGGTGELFF.

The J gene is TRBJ1-3, the V gene TRBV11-1, with TRBD1 identical over 9 bases. Germline V lookup: CDR1 SGHAT, CDR2 FQDESV (reference sequence). The CDR3 sequence is 13 residues long. With V trimmed by 3 bases and J by 7 bases, 1 base remained unmatched. CDR3 in DNA: TGTGCCAGCAGCTTCGACAGGGGGAACACCATATATTTT. This translates into CASSFDRGNTIYF. Complete variable domain (other parts from reference TRBV11-1 and TRBJ1-3): EAEVAQSPRYKITEKSQAVAFWCDPISGHATLYWYRQILGQGPELLVQFQDESVVDDSQLPKDRFSAERLKGVDSTLKIQPAELGDSAMYLCASSFDRGNTIYFGEGSWLTVV.

CDR3 coding DNA: TGCGCCAGCAGCCGCGGGGGGGCCGGGAATGAGCAGTTCTTC. The encoded protein is CASSRGGAGNEQFF. The chain combines TRBV4-1 with TRBJ2-1, with 9 bases aligning to TRBD2. The J segment lost 7 bases and the V segment lost 4 bases, leaving 5 bases of the junction unmatched. The CDR3 extends over 14 amino acids. Germline values: CDR1 MGHRA, CDR2 YSYEKL.

For this clone: Other nucleotide sequences in the sample specify the same CDR3. The V gene is TRBV6-5, the J gene TRBJ1-1, with no clear D. Trimming pared 6 bases from V and 0 bases from J, leaving 11 bases between. This CDR3 is built from 14 residues. Per germline, CDR1 MNHEY and CDR2 SVGAGI. CDR3: CASRPPGMNTEAFF. The CDR3 coding sequence is TGTGCCAGCAGGCCCCCGGGAATGAACACTGAAGCTTTCTTT.

The chain recombines TRBV2 with TRBJ2-1; a possible D gene is TRBD1 (5 bases). The V end was cut by 7 bases, the J end by 3 bases, with 16 bases between. CDR1 is SNHLY, CDR2 FYNNEI, per germline. This CDR3 contains 15 residues. The CDR3 reads CASTLEQARYNEQFF. The CDR3 DNA is TGTGCCAGCACTCTTGAACAGGCCCGCTACAATGAGCAGTTCTTC. The full variable domain, completed using reference TRBV2 and TRBJ2-1, is EPEVTQTPSHQVTQMGQEVILRCVPISNHLYFYWYRQILGQKVEFLVSFYNNEISEKSEIFDDQFSVERPDGSNFTLKIRSTKLEDSAMYFCASTLEQARYNEQFFGPGTRLTVL.

This rearrangement joins TRBV7-3 to TRBJ2-2, with TRBD2 matching over 7 bases. Trimming took 2 bases from V and 1 from J; bases not matched to a gene: 4. The CDR3 consists of 16 residues. Germline assignment: CDR1 SGHTA and CDR2 FQGTGA. Here the CDR3 DNA reads TGTGCCAGCAGCTTACCCAGCGGGGTGAACACCGGGGAGCTGTTTTTT. It translates to CASSLPSGVNTGELFF.

The J gene is TRBJ2-7, the V gene TRBV6-5; D is unresolved. Trimming removed 8 bases at V and 2 bases at J, with 10 bases between. CDR3 length: 12 residues. Looked up from germline, CDR1 is MNHEY and CDR2 is SVGAGI. DNA for the CDR3: TGTGCCAGCGGGCCGAGTGCCTACGAGCAGTACTTC. This codes for CASGPSAYEQYF.

The DNA of the CDR3 is TGTGCCAGCCCCCCTACCTACAATGAGCAGTTCTTC. Its translation is CASPPTYNEQFF. This chain links TRBV2 with TRBJ2-1; no firm D call. This CDR3 is 12 amino acids long. V gave up 8 bases and J gave up 2 bases, with 7 bases separating them. Germline values: CDR1 SNHLY, CDR2 FYNNEI. The entire variable domain, with the rest obtained from reference TRBV2 and TRBJ2-1, is as follows: EPEVTQTPSHQVTQMGQEVILRCVPISNHLYFYWYRQILGQKVEFLVSFYNNEISEKSEIFDDQFSVERPDGSNFTLKIRSTKLEDSAMYFCASPPTYNEQFFGPGTRLTVL.

The chain combines TRBV6-5 with TRBJ2-6, with TRBD1 matching 7 bases. Trimming at V came to 6 bases and at J to 3 bases, leaving 5 bases not matched to a gene. This CDR3 spans 15 amino acids. CDR1 MNHEY and CDR2 SVGAGI come from the germline V gene. Here the CDR3 reads CASRTGTVGANVLTF. In DNA, the CDR3 is TGTGCCAGCAGAACCGGGACAGTTGGGGCCAACGTCCTGACTTTC.

Here the CDR3 reads CASSQENTRNSPLHF. For the CDR3, the DNA is TGTGCCAGCAGCCAAGAGAATACTCGAAATTCACCCCTCCACTTT. This chain joins TRBV4-2 and TRBJ1-6; no firm D call. Germline V lookup: CDR1 LGHNA, CDR2 YNFKEQ. Trimming shortened V by 0 bases and J by 7 bases, and 10 bases separated the two germline ends. The CDR3 contains 15 residues.

With respect to this clone: The same CDR3 arises from other DNA sequences in this sample as well. This chain uses TRBV3-1 (or the pseudogene TRBV3-2) with TRBJ1-1; no definite D call. The CDR3 totals 11 residues. V was clipped by 4 bases and J by 5 bases, with 5 bases between them. In germline, CDR1 is LGHDT, CDR2 YNNKEL (reference sequence). CDR3 bases: TGTGCCAGCAGCCGAGGGACTGAAGCTTTCTTT. Translation gives CASSRGTEAFF.

The chain employs TRBV5-1 and TRBJ2-6, with a weak D call TRBD2 (5 bases). CDR1 and CDR2 from the germline V gene are SGHRS and YFSETQ. The CDR3 totals 17 residues. Trimming cost V 4 bases and J 4 bases, with 18 bases left between them. The CDR3 here is CASSVLGRSGGANVLTF. The DNA of the CDR3 is TGCGCCAGCAGCGTCCTCGGACGCTCGGGGGGGGCCAACGTCCTGACTTTC.

The gene calls are TRBV3-1 (or the pseudogene TRBV3-2) and TRBJ1-2; TRBD1 aligns across 7 bases. From germline, CDR1 is LGHDT and CDR2 YNNKEL (reference sequence). V lost 1 base to trimming and J lost 1 base; unmatched junction nucleotides: 3. The CDR3 covers 15 residues. The CDR3, as DNA: TGTGCCAGCAGCCAAGGACAGGGCTATAACTATGGCTACACCTTC. It specifies CASSQGQGYNYGYTF.

The genes are TRBV21-1 and TRBJ2-5; the D segment call TRBD1 is taken from the table without a DNA check. TRBV21-1 is labeled a pseudogene. The CDR3 runs to 17 residues. The CDR3 is CASPGTGAWTGQETQYF. The CDR3 DNA reads as TGTGCCAGCCCCGGGACAGGGGCATGGACTGGCCAAGAGACCCAGTACTTC.

The gene calls are TRBV5-1 and TRBJ2-1; TRBD1 is a possible D gene (7 bases). Germline V gene lookup returns CDR1 SGHRS and CDR2 YFSETQ. The V gene lost 2 bases and the J gene lost 8 bases, with 20 bases spanning the gap. This CDR3 region has 16 residues. The CDR3 sequence: CASSLRAGGSFDEQFF. The CDR3 DNA sequence: TGCGCCAGCAGCTTAAGAGCAGGGGGGTCCTTCGATGAGCAGTTCTTC.

V and J are TRBV24-1 and TRBJ2-5, with 7 positions matching TRBD2. The V and J ends lost 3 bases and 10 bases, in that order; junction bases with no gene match: 10. In germline, CDR1 is KGHDR, CDR2 SFDVKD. This CDR3 spans 14 amino acids. The CDR3 region has the DNA TGTGCCACCAGTGATCTAGGACCTGGGAGGGGCCAGTACTTC. It translates to CATSDLGPGRGQYF.

This chain joins TRBV30 and TRBJ2-5; no firm D call. The CDR3 is 14 residues long. Per the germline V gene, CDR1 is GTSNPN and CDR2 is SVGIG (reference sequence). V was pared by 8 bases and J by 0 bases, with 16 bases between. The DNA for the CDR3 is TGTGCCGGAAACACTAACCGGTACCAAGAGACCCAGTACTTC. This encodes CAGNTNRYQETQYF.

The chain links TRBV2 to TRBJ2-7; 10 positions match TRBD1. Germline CDR1 and CDR2: SNHLY and FYNNEI. With V trimmed by 8 bases and J by 3 bases, 7 bases remained unmatched. The CDR3 has 14 residues. The CDR3 DNA is TGTGCCAGCCGTGTGACAGGGGGCAGCTACGAGCAGTACTTC. Amino acid sequence: CASRVTGGSYEQYF. Full variable domain (missing parts from reference TRBV2 and TRBJ2-7): EPEVTQTPSHQVTQMGQEVILRCVPISNHLYFYWYRQILGQKVEFLVSFYNNEISEKSEIFDDQFSVERPDGSNFTLKIRSTKLEDSAMYFCASRVTGGSYEQYFGPGTRLTVT.

This rearrangement joins TRBV5-5 to TRBJ1-2; 9 nucleotides match TRBD1. Trimming cost V 4 bases and J 5 bases; bases outside gene matches: 9. The CDR3 sequence is 15 residues long. Germline V gene sequence: CDR1 SGHKS, CDR2 YYEKEE (reference sequence). The CDR3 sequence: CASSPGTGQTYGYTF. CDR3 bases: TGTGCCAGCAGCCCCGGGACAGGGCAGACGTATGGCTACACCTTC.

As regards this clone: A much larger clone lies a single base off, so this may be a read error. The same CDR3 is also encoded by other DNA sequences in this sample. The chain employs TRBV5-5 and TRBJ2-7, with TRBD1 identical over 11 bases. The CDR3 extends over 14 amino acids. CDR1 SGHKS and CDR2 YYEKEE come from the germline V gene (reference sequence). The CDR3 DNA follows: TGTGCCAGCAGTTTGGGACAGGGGGCCTACGAGCAGTACTTC. This codes for CASSLGQGAYEQYF.

This clone occurred a few times. This CDR3 is also generated by other DNA sequences in the sample. The V call is TRBV7-2, the J call TRBJ1-5; maybe TRBD1 (6 bases). Germline V gene lookup returns CDR1 SGHTA and CDR2 FQGNSA. The CDR3 is 14 residues long. V gave up 1 base and J gave up 2 bases, with 6 bases separating them. CDR3 in amino acids: CASSLDRGNQPQHF. Here the CDR3 DNA reads TGTGCCAGCAGCTTAGACAGGGGCAATCAGCCCCAGCATTTT.